The clone carrying this T cell receptor beta chain appeared a few times. The library put unique molecular identifiers onto individual cDNA molecules. TCRdb re-called the RACE reads through MiXCR, storing one row per CDR3 protein. The sample lists some 99,000 distinct CDR3 sequences, 9.2% occurring once. This entry is derived from a study of human T cells and chemical hapten exposure. The CDR3 consists of 12 residues. V gave up 5 bases and J gave up 0 bases, with 4 bases separating them. Germline CDR1 and CDR2: SGHVS and FQNEAQ. Time point here: patch test 2, 6 weeks after DPC sensitization. Treatment described: therapeutic diphenylcyclopropenone sensitization with weekly scalp DPC. Samples of blood were obtained prior to the application of each patch test.

This receptor was identified in a woman aged 35 to 49 with alopecia areata. Some clones in this sample may be carry-over from other donors' samples. The sequences come from whole blood, collected in connection with sensitization to the hapten diphenylcyclopropenone (DPC). This chain joins TRBV7-8 and TRBJ2-5; D is undetermined. In DNA form, the CDR3 reads TGTGCCAGCAGCCAGCACCAAGAGACCCAGTACTTC. It encodes CASSQHQETQYF.